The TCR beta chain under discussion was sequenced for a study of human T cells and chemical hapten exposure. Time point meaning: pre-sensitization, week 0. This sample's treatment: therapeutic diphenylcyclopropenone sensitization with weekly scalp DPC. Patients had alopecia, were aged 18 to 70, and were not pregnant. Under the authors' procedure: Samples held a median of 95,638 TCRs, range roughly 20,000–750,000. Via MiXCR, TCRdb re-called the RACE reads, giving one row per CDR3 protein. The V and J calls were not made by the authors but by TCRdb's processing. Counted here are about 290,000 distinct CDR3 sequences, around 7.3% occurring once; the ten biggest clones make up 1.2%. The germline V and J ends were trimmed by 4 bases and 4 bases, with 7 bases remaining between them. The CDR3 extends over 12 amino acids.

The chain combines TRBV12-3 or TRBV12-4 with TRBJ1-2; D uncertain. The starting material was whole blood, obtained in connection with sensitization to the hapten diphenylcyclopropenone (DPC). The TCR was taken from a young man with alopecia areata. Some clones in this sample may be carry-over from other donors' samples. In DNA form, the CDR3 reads TGTGCCAGCAGTTCTTACACCTATGGCTACACCTTC. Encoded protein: CASSSYTYGYTF.